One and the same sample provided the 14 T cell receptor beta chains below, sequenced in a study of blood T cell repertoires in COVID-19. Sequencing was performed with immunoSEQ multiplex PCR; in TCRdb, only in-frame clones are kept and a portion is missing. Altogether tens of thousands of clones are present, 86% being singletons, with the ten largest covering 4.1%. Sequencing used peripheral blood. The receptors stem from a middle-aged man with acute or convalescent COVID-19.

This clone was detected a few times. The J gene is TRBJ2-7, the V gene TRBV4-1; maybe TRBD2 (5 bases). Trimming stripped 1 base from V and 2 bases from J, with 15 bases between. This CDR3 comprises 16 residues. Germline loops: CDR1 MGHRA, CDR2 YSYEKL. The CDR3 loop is CASSQVRGRGAYEQYF. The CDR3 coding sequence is TGCGCCAGCAGCCAAGTTCGGGGAAGAGGAGCCTACGAGCAGTACTTC.

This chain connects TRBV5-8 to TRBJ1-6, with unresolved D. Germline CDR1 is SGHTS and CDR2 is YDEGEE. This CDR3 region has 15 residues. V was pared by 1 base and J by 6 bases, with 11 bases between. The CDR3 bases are TGTGCCAGCAGCTTGAGTGGAGGAGGTAATTCACCCCTCCACTTT. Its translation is CASSLSGGGNSPLHF.

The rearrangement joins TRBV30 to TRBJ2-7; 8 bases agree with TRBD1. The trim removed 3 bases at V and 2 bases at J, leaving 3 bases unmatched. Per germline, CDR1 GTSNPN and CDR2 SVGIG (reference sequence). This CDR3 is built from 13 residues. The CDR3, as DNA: TGTGCCTGGAGAGGACAGGGCACCTACGAGCAGTACTTC. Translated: CAWRGQGTYEQYF.

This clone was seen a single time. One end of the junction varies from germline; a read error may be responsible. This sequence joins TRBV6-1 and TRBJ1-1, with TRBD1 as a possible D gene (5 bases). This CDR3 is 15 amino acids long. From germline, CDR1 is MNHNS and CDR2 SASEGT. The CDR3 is CASREGQGVNTEAFF. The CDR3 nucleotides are TGTGCCAGCAGGGAAGGGCAGGGCGTGAACACTGAAGCTTTCTTT.

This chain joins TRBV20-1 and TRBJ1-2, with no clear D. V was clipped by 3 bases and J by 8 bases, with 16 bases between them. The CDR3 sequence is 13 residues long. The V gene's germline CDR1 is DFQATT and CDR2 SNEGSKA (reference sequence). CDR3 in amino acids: CSASGRASRGYTF. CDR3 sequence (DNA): TGCAGTGCTAGTGGGAGGGCTTCGCGGGGCTACACCTTC.

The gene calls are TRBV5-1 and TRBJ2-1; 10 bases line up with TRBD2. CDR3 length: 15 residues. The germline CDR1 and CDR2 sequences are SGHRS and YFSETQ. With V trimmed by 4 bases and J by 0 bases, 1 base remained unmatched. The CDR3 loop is CASSSGGDSYNEQFF. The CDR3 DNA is TGCGCCAGCAGCAGCGGGGGGGACTCCTACAATGAGCAGTTCTTC.

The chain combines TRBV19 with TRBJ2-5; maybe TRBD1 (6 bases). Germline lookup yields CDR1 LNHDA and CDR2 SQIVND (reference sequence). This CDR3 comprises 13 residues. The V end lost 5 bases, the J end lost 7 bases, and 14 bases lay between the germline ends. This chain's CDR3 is CASSSPPGATQYF. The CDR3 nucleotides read TGTGCCAGTAGTTCGCCCCCAGGGGCGACCCAGTACTTC.

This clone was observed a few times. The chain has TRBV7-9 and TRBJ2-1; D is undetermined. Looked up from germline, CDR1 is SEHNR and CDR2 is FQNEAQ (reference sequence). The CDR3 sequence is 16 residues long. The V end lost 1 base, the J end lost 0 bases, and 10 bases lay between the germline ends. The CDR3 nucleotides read TGTGCCAGCAGCTTAGTTGCGGCAAGCTCCTACAATGAGCAGTTCTTC. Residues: CASSLVAASSYNEQFF.

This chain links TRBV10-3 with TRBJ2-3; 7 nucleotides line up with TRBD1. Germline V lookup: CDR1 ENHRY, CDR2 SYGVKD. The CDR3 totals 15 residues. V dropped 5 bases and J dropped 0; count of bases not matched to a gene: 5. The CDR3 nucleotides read TGTGCCATCAGTTTTGACAGGGATAGCACAGATACGCAGTATTTT. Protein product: CAISFDRDSTDTQYF.

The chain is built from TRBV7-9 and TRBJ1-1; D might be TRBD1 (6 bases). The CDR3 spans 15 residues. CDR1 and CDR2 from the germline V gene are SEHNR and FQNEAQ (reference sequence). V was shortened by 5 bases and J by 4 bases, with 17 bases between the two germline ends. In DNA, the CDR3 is TGTGCCAGCAGCCTCACCTCGGGGGGGCCCACTGAAGCTTTCTTT. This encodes CASSLTSGGPTEAFF.

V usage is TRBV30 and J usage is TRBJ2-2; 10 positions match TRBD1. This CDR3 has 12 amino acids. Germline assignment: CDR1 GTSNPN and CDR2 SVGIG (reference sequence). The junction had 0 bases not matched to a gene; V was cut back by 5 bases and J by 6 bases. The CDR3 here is CAWGTGAGELFF. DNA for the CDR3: TGTGCCTGGGGGACAGGGGCCGGGGAGCTGTTTTTT. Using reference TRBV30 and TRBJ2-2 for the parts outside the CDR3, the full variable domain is SQTIHQWPATLVQPVGSPLSLECTVEGTSNPNLYWYRQAAGRGLQLLFYSVGIGQISSEVPQNLSASRPQDRQFILSSKKLLLSDSGFYLCAWGTGAGELFFGEGSRLTVL.

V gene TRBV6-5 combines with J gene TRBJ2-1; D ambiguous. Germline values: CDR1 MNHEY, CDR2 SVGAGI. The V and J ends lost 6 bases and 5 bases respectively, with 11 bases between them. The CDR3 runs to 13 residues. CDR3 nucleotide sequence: TGTGCCAGCAGATTTCTGGCCCACAATGAGCAGTTCTTC. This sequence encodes CASRFLAHNEQFF.

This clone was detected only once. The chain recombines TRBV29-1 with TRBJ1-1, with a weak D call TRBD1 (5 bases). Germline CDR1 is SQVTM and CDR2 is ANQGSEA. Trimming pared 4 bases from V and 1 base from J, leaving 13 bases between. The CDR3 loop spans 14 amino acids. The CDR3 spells CSVGFRGTNTEAFF. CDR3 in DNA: TGCAGCGTTGGTTTTCGGGGGACGAACACTGAAGCTTTCTTT.

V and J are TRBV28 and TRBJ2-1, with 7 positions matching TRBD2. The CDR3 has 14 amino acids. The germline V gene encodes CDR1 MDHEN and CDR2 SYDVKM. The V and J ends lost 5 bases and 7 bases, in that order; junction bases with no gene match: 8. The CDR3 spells CASSAGLDANEQFF. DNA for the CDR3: TGTGCCAGCAGTGCCGGACTAGATGCGAATGAGCAGTTCTTC.